This T cell receptor beta chain was sequenced for a study of technical replicates of blood from a few donors. The V gene's germline CDR1 is MNHEY and CDR2 SMNVEV (reference sequence). The junction had 22 bases not matched to a gene; V was cut back by 6 bases and J by 3 bases. The CDR3 loop spans 19 amino acids. Generated by immunoSEQ multiplex PCR, the TCRdb table keeps only in-frame clones and is missing some. The sample includes more than 65,000 clones, around 95% of them seen just once. This receptor was taken from a human donor in good health. The chain combines TRBV27 with TRBJ1-1, with 7 bases matching TRBD1. The sequencing sample was made of T cells isolated from PBMCs. The DNA of the CDR3 is TGTGCCAGCAGACTCCTGTATAAACCCTTGACAGGGATTGACACTGAAGCTTTCTTT. It encodes CASRLLYKPLTGIDTEAFF.